The source of this TCR beta chain is a study of blood T cell repertoires in COVID-19. As for the study in general: Whether acute or convalescent, the COVID-19 samples came from the United States, Italy and Spain. T cells, B-cell-depleted T cells, or PBMCs supplied cDNA or gDNA.

Assay used: immunoSEQ multiplex PCR; TCRdb lists only in-frame clones, some missing. The sample lists roughly 80,000 clones, around 82% occurring once. V lost 6 bases, J lost 8 bases, and 19 bases lay in between. The CDR3 runs to 14 residues. Germline V gives CDR1 MNHEY, CDR2 SMNVEV (reference sequence). Sample: peripheral blood. This receptor was identified in a human donor in a cohort sampled during active COVID-19. This rearrangement joins TRBV27 to TRBJ1-1; D possibly corresponds to TRBD1 (5 bases). CDR3 amino acids: CASSRSGGGGEAFF. The CDR3 nucleotides read TGTGCCAGCAGCCGCTCCGGGGGAGGAGGAGAAGCTTTCTTT.